The clone carrying this T cell receptor (beta chain) has just a few counts. Its specificity is unknown. The data stem from a study of glioma-infiltrating T cells. Study-wide results and limits: Tissue and blood shared very few CDR3 sequences. Tissue-blood divergence was below expectation in non-neoplastic patients, above in gliomas.

Amplification of TCR alpha and beta CDR3 regions from RNA used iRepertoire nested multiplex PCR. Tissue mRNA or PBMC total RNA, roughly 100-400 ng, went into one-step reverse transcription and amplification. TCRdb reprocessed the multiplex PCR reads via MiXCR and lists one record per CDR3 protein. Among over 120,000 distinct CDR3 sequences listed, roughly two fifths were seen once. The CDR3 covers 11 residues. The ends were cut back, 4 bases at V and 6 bases at J, with 6 bases in the middle. Germline CDR1 KGHDR, CDR2 SFDVKD. This TCR came from a human donor with low-grade glioma or glioblastoma, undergoing nonglioma brain surgery, or in good health (not recorded which). The rearrangement joins TRBV24-1 to TRBJ2-7, with D possibly being TRBD2 (6 bases). Sequenced sample: glioma tissue, nonneoplastic brain tissue, or PBMCs (not recorded which). The CDR3 loop reads CATSEGGEQYF. The CDR3 DNA is TGTGCCACCAGTGAGGGAGGCGAGCAGTACTTC.